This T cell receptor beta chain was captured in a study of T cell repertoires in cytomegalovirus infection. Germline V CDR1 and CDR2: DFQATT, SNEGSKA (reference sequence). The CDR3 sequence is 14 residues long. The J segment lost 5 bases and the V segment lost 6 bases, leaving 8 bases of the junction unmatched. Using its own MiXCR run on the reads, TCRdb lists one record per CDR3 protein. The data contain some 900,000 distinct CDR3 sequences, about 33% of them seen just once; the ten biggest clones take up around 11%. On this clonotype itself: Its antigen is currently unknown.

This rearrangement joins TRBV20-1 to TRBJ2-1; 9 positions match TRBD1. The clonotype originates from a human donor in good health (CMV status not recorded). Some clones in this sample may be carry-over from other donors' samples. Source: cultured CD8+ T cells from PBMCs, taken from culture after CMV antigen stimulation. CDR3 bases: TGCAGTGCCACCGACAGGGGGGGCCACAATGAGCAGTTCTTC. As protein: CSATDRGGHNEQFF.